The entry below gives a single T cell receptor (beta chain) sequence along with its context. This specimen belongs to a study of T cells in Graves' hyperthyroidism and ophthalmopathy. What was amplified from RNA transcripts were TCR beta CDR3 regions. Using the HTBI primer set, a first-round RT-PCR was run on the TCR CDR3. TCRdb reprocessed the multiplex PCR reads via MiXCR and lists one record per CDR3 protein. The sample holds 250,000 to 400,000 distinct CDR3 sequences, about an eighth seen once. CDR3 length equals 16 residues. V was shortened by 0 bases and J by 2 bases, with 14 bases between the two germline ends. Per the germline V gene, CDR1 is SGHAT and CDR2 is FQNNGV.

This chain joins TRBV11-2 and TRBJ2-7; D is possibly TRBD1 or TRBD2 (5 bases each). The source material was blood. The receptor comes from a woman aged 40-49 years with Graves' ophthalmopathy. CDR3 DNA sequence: TGTGCCAGCAGCTTAGATCTTTGGGGGTTAGCCTACGAGCAGTACTTC. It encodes CASSLDLWGLAYEQYF.